A selection of T cell receptor beta chains follows, all from one sample in a study of blood T cell repertoires in COVID-19. The table came from immunoSEQ multiplex PCR; TCRdb's copy has only in-frame clones and leaves some out. The data contain under 85,000 clones, 80% to 90% of them singletons. What was sequenced was peripheral blood. These receptors were obtained from a man in his fifties with active COVID-19. Both conserved end residues are part of each CDR3. Each record gives: J gene, V gene, CDR3 protein.

J gene: TRBJ1-2
V gene: TRBV29-1
CDR3 protein: CSVGTVSGYTF

J gene: TRBJ2-2
V gene: TRBV15
CDR3 protein: CATSRDLVEAGGELFF

J gene: TRBJ2-3
V gene: TRBV7-3
CDR3 protein: CASSLRTRTGEKNTQYF

J gene: TRBJ1-3
V gene: TRBV5-1
CDR3 protein: CASSLAGSSGNTIYF

J gene: TRBJ2-3
V gene: TRBV10-1
CDR3 protein: CASSPGRSSTDTQYF

J gene: TRBJ1-2
V gene: TRBV12-3/TRBV12-4
CDR3 protein: CASSEQTGYGYTF

J gene: TRBJ2-7
V gene: TRBV18
CDR3 protein: CASSPPGTSSDEQYF

J gene: TRBJ2-3
V gene: TRBV6-5
CDR3 protein: CASSKITGSDTQYF

J gene: TRBJ2-1
V gene: TRBV6-1
CDR3 protein: CASSARTGSWDNEQFF

J gene: TRBJ2-2
V gene: TRBV1
CDR3 protein: CTSSQDPVTSGRADTGELFF

J gene: TRBJ2-1
V gene: TRBV25-1
CDR3 protein: CASSEGDRGPYNEQFF

J gene: TRBJ2-1
V gene: TRBV19
CDR3 protein: CASSFDKGGFDEQFF

J gene: TRBJ1-3
V gene: TRBV7-9
CDR3 protein: CAGHKSGRSGNTIYF

J gene: TRBJ1-6
V gene: TRBV7-8
CDR3 protein: CASSPWTGGSNSPLHF

J gene: TRBJ1-3
V gene: TRBV4-2
CDR3 protein: CASSPILTGVSGNTIYF

J gene: TRBJ2-3
V gene: TRBV18
CDR3 protein: CASSPPRSYVVSDTQYF

J gene: TRBJ2-7
V gene: TRBV6-5
CDR3 protein: CASRGQGTYEQYF

J gene: TRBJ2-7
V gene: TRBV7-2
CDR3 protein: CASSLEAAIWTSGWHEQYF

J gene: TRBJ2-7
V gene: TRBV23-1
CDR3 protein: CASGGDYEQYF

J gene: TRBJ2-3
V gene: TRBV5-6
CDR3 protein: CASSFDRNTDTQYF

J gene: TRBJ2-7
V gene: TRBV19
CDR3 protein: CASSINRGSYEQYF

J gene: TRBJ2-3
V gene: TRBV7-7
CDR3 protein: CASSKGTGEGTDTQYF

J gene: TRBJ2-3
V gene: TRBV6-5
CDR3 protein: CASRTSGNTDTQYF

J gene: TRBJ2-1
V gene: TRBV5-1
CDR3 protein: CASSRQGAGMNEQFF

J gene: TRBJ1-1
V gene: TRBV6-2/TRBV6-3
CDR3 protein: CASSSPDSPTNTEAFF

J gene: TRBJ1-2
V gene: TRBV3-1/TRBV3-2
CDR3 protein: CASSKRTEDGYTF

J gene: TRBJ2-7
V gene: TRBV7-3
CDR3 protein: CASSLPARPGNRSYEQYF

J gene: TRBJ1-5
V gene: TRBV15
CDR3 protein: CATSRDWESNQPQHF

J gene: TRBJ1-1
V gene: TRBV19
CDR3 protein: CASTNQGLNTEAFF

J gene: TRBJ2-4
V gene: TRBV5-1
CDR3 protein: CASSLTEAKNIQYF

J gene: TRBJ2-5
V gene: TRBV7-9
CDR3 protein: CASRAPGGRETQYF

J gene: TRBJ2-7
V gene: TRBV7-8
CDR3 protein: CASSLYYEQYF

J gene: TRBJ2-5
V gene: TRBV10-3
CDR3 protein: CAISGGTGGETQYF

J gene: TRBJ1-5
V gene: TRBV30
CDR3 protein: CAWASDRGLGPQHF

J gene: TRBJ1-6
V gene: TRBV7-2
CDR3 protein: CASSSQSSYNSPLHF

J gene: TRBJ2-1
V gene: TRBV7-6
CDR3 protein: CASSLGSGREQFF

J gene: TRBJ2-3
V gene: TRBV6-6
CDR3 protein: CASSYGGPTDTQYF

J gene: TRBJ2-1
V gene: TRBV5-1
CDR3 protein: CASSLVLAGGSSYNEQFF

J gene: TRBJ1-5
V gene: TRBV7-9
CDR3 protein: CASSIREEPQHF

J gene: TRBJ2-2
V gene: TRBV28
CDR3 protein: CASSPGTNGAGELFF

J gene: TRBJ1-2
V gene: TRBV7-6
CDR3 protein: CASSSGQGALGGYTF

J gene: TRBJ1-3
V gene: TRBV28
CDR3 protein: CASSSTGGTGNTIYF

J gene: TRBJ2-3
V gene: TRBV28
CDR3 protein: CASSFQLGTDTQYF

J gene: TRBJ2-7
V gene: TRBV18
CDR3 protein: CASSPPQGVRYEQYF

J gene: TRBJ2-1
V gene: TRBV5-5
CDR3 protein: CASSLGGTSGRVQFF

J gene: TRBJ2-3
V gene: TRBV5-1
CDR3 protein: CASSPAGRGTDTQYF

J gene: TRBJ1-2
V gene: TRBV19
CDR3 protein: CASSIDERYGYTF

J gene: TRBJ1-5
V gene: TRBV7-9
CDR3 protein: CAIKDGDQPQHF

J gene: TRBJ2-1
V gene: TRBV18
CDR3 protein: CASSPREGQFF

J gene: TRBJ2-3
V gene: TRBV19
CDR3 protein: CASTARGTADTQYF

J gene: TRBJ2-7
V gene: TRBV5-5
CDR3 protein: CASSLLGGGDITGQYF

J gene: TRBJ2-5
V gene: TRBV3-1/TRBV3-2
CDR3 protein: CASSPSLAGGQETQYF

J gene: TRBJ2-1
V gene: TRBV5-5
CDR3 protein: CASSLAGGERNEQFF